The 21 T cell receptor beta chains reported below all come from one sample, sequenced in a study of T-cell reconstitution after alpha-beta-depleted transplantation in children. The TCRbeta library was prepared with unique molecular identifiers. TCRdb recomputed calls from the PCR reads with MiXCR, one row per CDR3 protein. The repertoire holds roughly 160,000 distinct CDR3 sequences, with 8.5% to 14% as singletons. Sequences were derived from PBMCs, sampled before TCRalphabeta/CD19-depleted stem cell transplant. The receptors come from a boy younger than 10 with acute myeloid leukemia, due to receive a stem cell transplant.

This clonotype was detected many times. The chain combines TRBV11-2 with TRBJ2-2, with D unclear. Germline V CDR1 and CDR2: SGHAT, FQNNGV. This CDR3 is 15 amino acids long. Trimming stripped 6 bases from V and 6 bases from J, with 17 bases between. CDR3 coding DNA: TGTGCCAGCAGTTCCCACGTGGGTAAACCCGGGGAGCTGTTTTTT. This sequence encodes CASSSHVGKPGELFF.

This clonotype was observed many times. A read error may account for a junction end that differs from germline. V and J are TRBV20-1 and TRBJ2-3; D is possibly TRBD1 or TRBD2 (5 bases each). CDR3 length: 16 residues. Germline values: CDR1 DFQATT, CDR2 SNEGSKA (reference sequence). This CDR3 reads CSAGDRTGAATDTQYF. As DNA, the CDR3 is TGCAGTGCTGGAGACCGGACCGGGGCGGCCACAGATACGCAGTATTTT.

This clonotype was picked up many times. The chain combines TRBV20-1 with TRBJ2-1; 14 bases are shared with TRBD2. Germline-derived CDR1 and CDR2 are DFQATT and SNEGSKA (reference sequence). The ends lost 3 bases at V and 2 bases at J; junction bases unmatched: 6. The length of the CDR3 is 17 residues. The CDR3 region has the DNA TGCAGTGCTAGGGGACTAGCGGGGGTTAGCCCCTACAATGAGCAGTTCTTC. It encodes CSARGLAGVSPYNEQFF.

This clonotype has ten or more counts. The chain is built from TRBV6-1 and TRBJ1-1, with 9 bases matching TRBD1. The CDR3 runs 14 residues. Germline loops: CDR1 MNHNS, CDR2 SASEGT. V shed 3 bases, J shed 8 bases, and the junction held 7 bases outside the gene matches. CDR3 in DNA: TGTGCCAGCAGTGACCTGACAGGGGGATCAGAAGCTTTCTTT. It encodes CASSDLTGGSEAFF.

This clonotype was found many times. This chain links TRBV9 with TRBJ2-1; TRBD2 agrees at 14 bases. CDR1 is SGDLS, CDR2 YYNGEE, per germline. The CDR3 loop spans 16 amino acids. The J segment lost 9 bases and the V segment lost 3 bases, leaving 8 bases of the junction unmatched. CDR3: CASSAAGTSGSSEQFF. CDR3 coding DNA: TGTGCCAGCAGCGCGGCCGGGACTAGCGGGAGTAGTGAGCAGTTCTTC.

This clonotype was detected a few times. CDR3 region: CSASGTQGANTGELFF. In nucleotides, the CDR3 is TGCAGTGCTAGCGGAACACAGGGGGCGAACACCGGGGAGCTGTTTTTT. The J gene is TRBJ2-2, the V gene TRBV20-1; 8 nucleotides match TRBD1. The CDR3 length is 16 residues. V shed 3 bases, J shed 0 bases, and the junction held 6 bases outside the gene matches. CDR1 is DFQATT, CDR2 SNEGSKA, per germline (reference sequence).

This clonotype was seen many times. This chain connects TRBV14 to TRBJ1-2, with D unclear. In germline, CDR1 is SGHDN, CDR2 FVKESK. The CDR3 has 13 amino acids. V shed 1 base and J shed 8 bases, with 11 bases lying between them. CDR3 bases: TGTGCCAGCAGCCAAGGGGTCAACGGCGGCTACACCTTC. It translates to CASSQGVNGGYTF.

This clonotype has a count of ten or more. The V call is TRBV3-1, the J call TRBJ1-2; D unresolved. CDR1 is LGHDT and CDR2 is YNNKEL in the germline V gene (reference sequence). This CDR3 contains 14 residues. Trimming cost V 3 bases and J 5 bases, with 13 bases left between them. The CDR3 loop reads CASSQPSLLYGYTF. Here the CDR3 DNA reads TGTGCCAGCAGCCAGCCGTCGCTCCTTTATGGCTACACCTTC.

This clonotype was observed many times. V gene TRBV27 combines with J gene TRBJ1-4; no definite D call. The CDR3 length is 19 residues. V lost 4 bases to trimming and J lost 0 bases, with 21 bases between them. Germline CDR1 reads MNHEY; CDR2 reads SMNVEV (reference sequence). The CDR3 nucleotides read TGTGCCAGCAGTTCGCTAAACTATGTAAAAAGTGCAACTAATGAAAAACTGTTTTTT. It yields the protein CASSSLNYVKSATNEKLFF.

This clonotype appeared a few times. The genes are TRBV20-1 and TRBJ1-5; 7 positions agree with TRBD1. J lost 5 bases, V lost 3 bases, and 10 bases had no gene match. This CDR3 spans 15 amino acids. Germline loops: CDR1 DFQATT, CDR2 SNEGSKA (reference sequence). The CDR3 sequence is CSARRQGGSYQPQHF. CDR3 bases: TGCAGTGCTAGGCGCCAGGGGGGAAGTTATCAGCCCCAGCATTTT.

This clonotype was recorded many times. The J gene is TRBJ2-3, the V gene TRBV4-1, with D perhaps TRBD1 (5 bases). The CDR3 consists of 16 residues. Trimming took off 2 bases at V and 0 bases at J, with 12 bases between the two ends. Germline CDR1 and CDR2: MGHRA and YSYEKL. CDR3 residues: CASSQRSTASTDTQYF. The CDR3, as DNA: TGCGCCAGCAGCCAAAGATCGACAGCTAGCACAGATACGCAGTATTTT.

This clonotype has ten or more counts. The chain joins TRBV20-1 to TRBJ2-3; 13 bases line up with TRBD2. CDR1 DFQATT and CDR2 SNEGSKA come from the germline V gene (reference sequence). CDR3 length: 14 residues. This chain's CDR3 is CSSGLAGASDTQYF. The CDR3 nucleotides read TGCAGCTCCGGACTAGCGGGAGCCTCAGATACGCAGTATTTT.

This rearrangement joins TRBV20-1 to TRBJ2-6, with unresolved D. This CDR3 has 17 amino acids. The germline gives CDR1 DFQATT, CDR2 SNEGSKA (reference sequence). Trimming shortened V by 5 bases and J by 2 bases, and 19 bases separated the two germline ends. As DNA, the CDR3 is TGCAGTGCTGTCGGCATCGAGCCCCGGGCTGGGGCCAACGTCCTGACTTTC. Its translation is CSAVGIEPRAGANVLTF.

This clonotype has a count of ten or more. The rearrangement joins TRBV12-3 or TRBV12-4 to TRBJ2-7; a possible D gene is TRBD2 (6 bases). The CDR3 length is 13 residues. The V end lost 7 bases, the J end lost 4 bases, and 14 bases lay between the germline ends. This chain's CDR3 is CASMGGVGYEQYF. The CDR3, as DNA: TGTGCCAGCATGGGGGGAGTGGGGTACGAGCAGTACTTC.

Ten or more counts support this clonotype. V gene TRBV13 combines with J gene TRBJ2-7; D perhaps matches TRBD1 (6 bases). CDR1 is PRHDT, CDR2 FYEKMQ, per germline (reference sequence). This CDR3 is built from 14 residues. V gave up 4 bases and J gave up 3 bases, with 13 bases separating them. CDR3 nucleotide sequence: TGTGCCAGCAGCTCCCCGGGACAAAACTACGAGCAGTACGTC. Protein product: CASSSPGQNYEQYV.

This clonotype was observed many times. J is TRBJ2-1 and V is TRBV5-1; 7 positions agree with TRBD1. Per germline, CDR1 SGHRS and CDR2 YFSETQ. The trim removed 1 base at V and 9 bases at J, leaving 4 bases unmatched. The CDR3 runs 13 residues. CDR3 amino acids: CASSLRAGGEQFF. CDR3 bases: TGCGCCAGCAGCTTGCGGGCAGGGGGTGAGCAGTTCTTC.

This clonotype was picked up many times. V is TRBV4-1 and J is TRBJ2-5; possibly TRBD1 or TRBD2 for D (6 bases each). CDR3 length: 14 residues. V dropped 4 bases and J dropped 6 bases, with 15 bases sitting between them. Germline V CDR1 and CDR2: MGHRA, YSYEKL. The CDR3 here is CASSPFGGQQTQYF. DNA for the CDR3: TGCGCCAGCAGCCCCTTTGGGGGGCAGCAGACCCAGTACTTC.

The table lists this clonotype with many counts. The chain is built from TRBV10-3 and TRBJ1-2, with a tentative D call TRBD1 (5 bases). The length of the CDR3 is 12 residues. The V and J ends lost 8 bases and 9 bases respectively, with 16 bases between them. Per the germline V gene, CDR1 is ENHRY and CDR2 is SYGVKD. This CDR3 is CAIGGWLGSYTF. The CDR3 region has the DNA TGTGCCATCGGGGGGTGGCTGGGGAGCTACACCTTC.

This clonotype was seen ten or more times. The rearrangement uses TRBV2 and TRBJ2-1, with 12 bases matching TRBD2. CDR1 is SNHLY and CDR2 is FYNNEI in the germline V gene. This CDR3 is 14 amino acids long. The V gene end was trimmed by 5 bases and the J gene end by 10 bases; junction bases not matched to a gene: 6. CDR3 loop: CASSLLAGGQEQFF. DNA for the CDR3: TGTGCCAGCAGTCTGCTAGCGGGGGGGCAAGAGCAGTTCTTC.

Many counts were recorded for this clonotype. This sequence joins TRBV12-3 or TRBV12-4 and TRBJ2-3; D might be TRBD1 (5 bases). The length of the CDR3 is 15 residues. The ends were cut back, 5 bases at V and 0 bases at J, with 12 bases in the middle. The CDR3 nucleotides are TGTGCCAGCAGTCCCTGGACACGGAGCACAGATACGCAGTATTTT. Amino acid sequence: CASSPWTRSTDTQYF.

This clonotype showed up many times. CDR3 nucleotides: TGCGCCAGCAGCGGGGGGCCCGGGGAGCTGTTTTTT. As protein: CASSGGPGELFF. The rearrangement links TRBV5-1 to TRBJ2-2; either TRBD1 or TRBD2 may supply D (6 bases each). Germline CDR1 SGHRS, CDR2 YFSETQ. CDR3 length: 12 amino acids. With 4 bases removed from V and 6 bases from J, the gap between germline ends came to 7 bases.